This T cell receptor beta chain emerged from a study of identifying expanded T cells in peripheral blood. Study-wide results and caveats: Over approximately two and four weeks, about 16 and 19 clones changed, versus around 1.3 between replicates. Clone count variance between approximately two-week samples rose with total template count.

This clone was seen more than once but under ten times. The antigen is unknown. Assay: immunoSEQ multiplex PCR; the TCRdb copy retains only in-frame clones and omits some. The sample has about 110,000 clones; more than 85% are singletons. V lost 0 bases, J lost 8 bases, and 12 bases lay in between. The CDR3 is 15 amino acids. Germline loops: CDR1 SGDLS, CDR2 YYNGEE. This chain connects TRBV9 to TRBJ1-6; D remains unclear. What was sequenced was blood. The clonotype was recovered from a person aged 18 to 75 in good health. The CDR3 nucleotides are TGTGCCAGCAGCGTAGGTACCACTTCGTATTCACCCCTCCACTTT. Translating it yields CASSVGTTSYSPLHF.